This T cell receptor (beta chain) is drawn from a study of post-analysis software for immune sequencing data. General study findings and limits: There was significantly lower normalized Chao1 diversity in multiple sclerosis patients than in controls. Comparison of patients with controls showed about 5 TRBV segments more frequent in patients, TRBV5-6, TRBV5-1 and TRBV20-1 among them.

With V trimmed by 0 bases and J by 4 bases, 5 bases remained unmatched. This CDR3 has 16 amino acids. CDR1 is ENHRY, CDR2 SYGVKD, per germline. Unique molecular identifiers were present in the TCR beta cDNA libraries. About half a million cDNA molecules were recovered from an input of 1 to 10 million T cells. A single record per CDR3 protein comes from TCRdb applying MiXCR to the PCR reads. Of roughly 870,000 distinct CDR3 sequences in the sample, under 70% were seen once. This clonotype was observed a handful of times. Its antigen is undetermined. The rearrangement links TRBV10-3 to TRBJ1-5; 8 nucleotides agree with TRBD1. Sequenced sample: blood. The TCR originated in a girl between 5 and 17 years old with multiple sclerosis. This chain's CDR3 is CAISESRTGPNQPQHF. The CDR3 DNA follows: TGTGCCATCAGTGAGTCGCGGACAGGGCCAAATCAGCCCCAGCATTTT.